The 27 T cell receptor beta chains reported below all come from one sample, sequenced in a study of beta chain features in type 1 diabetes. Expressed TCRB transcripts were sequenced because the entire RNA isolate underwent reverse transcription. Profiled with immunoSEQ multiplex PCR; TCRdb holds only in-frame clones, not every one. This table holds more than 150,000 clones, around an eighth found once. Material: central memory CD4+ T cells from blood. Receptor source: a woman between 18 and 29 years old in good health.

This chain connects TRBV6-5 to TRBJ1-2, with D possibly being TRBD1 (5 bases). The CDR3 spans 14 residues. V dropped 2 bases and J dropped 4 bases, with 11 bases sitting between them. Germline V gene data show CDR1 as MNHEY and CDR2 as SVGAGI. The CDR3 here is CASSYDRRGYGYTF. The CDR3 bases are TGTGCCAGCAGTTACGACAGAAGAGGCTATGGCTACACCTTC.

V usage is TRBV15 and J usage is TRBJ1-2, with 9 bases lining up with TRBD1. V lost 5 bases and J lost 6; bases outside the gene matches: 1. From germline, CDR1 is LNHNV and CDR2 YYDKDF (reference sequence). This CDR3 spans 12 amino acids. CDR3 bases: TGTGCCACCAGCTGGGACAGGGATGGCTACACCTTC. This sequence encodes CATSWDRDGYTF.

This rearrangement joins TRBV7-2 to TRBJ2-3; 9 bases map to TRBD2. Germline CDR1 is SGHTA and CDR2 is FQGNSA. The trim removed 1 base at V and 6 bases at J, leaving 5 bases unmatched. This CDR3 comprises 15 residues. The CDR3 region has the DNA TGTGCCAGCAGCTTAGATGCGGGAGGGCCGGATACGCAGTATTTT. This codes for CASSLDAGGPDTQYF.

V usage is TRBV29-1 and J usage is TRBJ2-2; 7 nucleotides line up with TRBD1. The CDR3 runs to 13 residues. CDR1 and CDR2 (germline): SQVTM, ANQGSEA. V shed 3 bases, J shed 4 bases, and the junction held 2 bases outside the gene matches. The CDR3 DNA sequence: TGCAGCGTTGATAGGGGGCTCACCGGGGAGCTGTTTTTT. Residues: CSVDRGLTGELFF.

The CDR3 DNA reads TGTGCCAGCAGTCGGGGACAGGGGATGGGCAATGAGCAGTTCTTC. This sequence encodes CASSRGQGMGNEQFF. V usage is TRBV7-3 and J usage is TRBJ2-1; TRBD1 agrees at 10 bases. The length of the CDR3 is 15 residues. Germline V CDR1 and CDR2: SGHTA, FQGTGA. The V segment lost 6 bases and the J segment 6 bases; nucleotides outside the gene matches: 8.

The chain has TRBV10-3 and TRBJ1-5; D remains ambiguous. The CDR3 runs to 14 residues. Germline CDR1 and CDR2: ENHRY and SYGVKD. Trimming took off 3 bases at V and 1 base at J, with 7 bases between the two ends. The CDR3 here is CAISDLASNQPQHF. DNA for the CDR3: TGTGCCATCAGTGATCTGGCCAGCAATCAGCCCCAGCATTTT.

This clone occurred a few times. This chain links TRBV7-2 with TRBJ2-5; D is unclear. This CDR3 comprises 14 residues. Per germline, CDR1 SGHTA and CDR2 FQGNSA. The V and J ends lost 6 bases and 5 bases respectively, with 16 bases between them. CDR3 sequence: CASSPEYLRETQYF. Written as DNA, the CDR3 is TGTGCCAGCAGTCCGGAGTACCTAAGGGAGACCCAGTACTTC.

This clone was seen a few times. The chain carries TRBV9 and TRBJ1-1, with TRBD1 as a possible D gene (5 bases). CDR1 and CDR2 from the germline V gene are SGDLS and YYNGEE. This CDR3 has 15 residues. V dropped 4 bases and J dropped 5 bases, with 18 bases sitting between them. CDR3 protein: CASSLSGGGGTEAFF. The CDR3 DNA follows: TGTGCCAGCAGCCTTTCCGGGGGAGGAGGGACTGAAGCTTTCTTT.

This clone was recorded a few times. V usage is TRBV6-6 and J usage is TRBJ2-7; D perhaps matches TRBD2 (5 bases). Germline V gene data show CDR1 as MNHNY and CDR2 as SVGAGI (reference sequence). Between the trimmed V and J ends, which lost 6 bases and 4 bases, there was a span of 16 bases. The CDR3 loop spans 14 amino acids. The CDR3 is CASSLDASGYEQYF. CDR3 bases: TGTGCCAGCAGCTTGGACGCCTCGGGATACGAGCAGTACTTC.

The rearrangement links TRBV9 to TRBJ2-3, with D tentatively TRBD2 (7 bases). This CDR3 comprises 15 residues. The germline V and J ends were trimmed by 3 bases and 1 base, with 12 bases remaining between them. Per the germline V gene, CDR1 is SGDLS and CDR2 is YYNGEE. CDR3 loop: CASSEGGSGTDTQYF. Written as DNA, the CDR3 is TGTGCCAGCAGCGAGGGGGGGAGTGGCACAGATACGCAGTATTTT.

This clone was detected only a few times. V usage is TRBV2 and J usage is TRBJ2-2; D gene unclear. The V end lost 3 bases, the J end lost 5 bases, and 7 bases lay between the germline ends. The length of the CDR3 is 13 residues. Germline CDR1 and CDR2: SNHLY and FYNNEI. This chain's CDR3 is CASSDYRTGELFF. The CDR3 DNA follows: TGTGCCAGCAGTGATTATAGAACCGGGGAGCTGTTTTTT.

The gene calls are TRBV5-6 and TRBJ2-1; 8 nucleotides match TRBD2. The CDR3 is 13 residues long. From germline, CDR1 is SGHDT and CDR2 YYEEEE. V shed 0 bases, J shed 9 bases, and the junction held 2 bases outside the gene matches. This chain's CDR3 is CASSLVSGVEQFF. The CDR3 DNA follows: TGTGCCAGCAGCTTGGTTAGCGGGGTTGAGCAGTTCTTC.

There are a few counts of this clone. The rearrangement uses TRBV4-3 and TRBJ2-1, with 11 bases lining up with TRBD1. CDR3 length: 16 residues. Germline V gene lookup returns CDR1 LGHNA and CDR2 YSLEER. Losses at the gene ends were 2 bases for V and 4 bases for J; bases not matched to a gene: 4. Written as DNA, the CDR3 is TGCGCCAGCAGCCAAACCGGGACAGGGGGTTACAATGAGCAGTTCTTC. It specifies CASSQTGTGGYNEQFF.

The genes are TRBV6-5 and TRBJ2-4; D remains ambiguous. Germline loops: CDR1 MNHEY, CDR2 SVGAGI. The CDR3 covers 13 residues. V lost 0 bases, J lost 7 bases, and 7 bases lay in between. The CDR3 DNA sequence: TGTGCCAGCAGTTACTCTGAGGCTAACATTCAGTACTTC. The encoded protein is CASSYSEANIQYF.

CDR3 sequence: CSVGVAGGVDTQYF. CDR3 DNA: TGCAGCGTTGGTGTAGCGGGAGGGGTAGATACGCAGTATTTT. The chain carries TRBV29-1 and TRBJ2-3; 11 nucleotides agree with TRBD2. After removal of 4 bases from V and 5 bases from J, the junction contained 5 bases not matched to a gene. This CDR3 spans 14 amino acids. Germline V lookup: CDR1 SQVTM, CDR2 ANQGSEA.

This clone was detected a few times. The chain recombines TRBV5-1 with TRBJ2-1, with D possibly TRBD2 on 5 matching bases. The CDR3 sequence is 14 residues long. Per germline, CDR1 SGHRS and CDR2 YFSETQ. V lost 2 bases to trimming and J lost 6 bases, with 12 bases between them. CDR3 sequence (DNA): TGCGCCAGCAGCTTATCGAGCGGAGGCAATGAGCAGTTCTTC. This sequence encodes CASSLSSGGNEQFF.

The rearrangement links TRBV25-1 to TRBJ2-1; 8 nucleotides line up with TRBD2. The CDR3 consists of 15 residues. V shed 2 bases, J shed 6 bases, and the junction held 6 bases outside the gene matches. CDR1 and CDR2 (germline): MGHDK, SYGVNS. The chain's CDR3 is CASSEPGLALNEQFF. The CDR3 nucleotides read TGTGCCAGCAGTGAACCAGGACTAGCTCTCAATGAGCAGTTCTTC.

The CDR3 here is CATGAEGLAAGELFF. The CDR3 coding sequence is TGTGCCACCGGGGCGGAGGGACTAGCCGCCGGGGAGCTGTTTTTT. V gene TRBV7-2 combines with J gene TRBJ2-2; 9 nucleotides line up with TRBD2. Germline V gene lookup returns CDR1 SGHTA and CDR2 FQGNSA. The length of the CDR3 is 15 residues. The V segment lost 10 bases and the J segment 6 bases; nucleotides outside the gene matches: 12.

This clone has a handful of counts. This rearrangement joins TRBV5-1 to TRBJ1-4, with D tentatively TRBD1 (5 bases). Germline assignment: CDR1 SGHRS and CDR2 YFSETQ. V dropped 2 bases and J dropped 7 bases, with 15 bases sitting between them. This CDR3 contains 15 residues. The CDR3 is CASSFSGPSSEKLFF. DNA of the CDR3: TGCGCCAGCAGCTTTTCAGGGCCCTCGAGTGAAAAACTGTTTTTT.

The genes are TRBV9 and TRBJ2-3, with 7 bases fitting TRBD1. The CDR3 totals 17 residues. After removal of 3 bases from V and 0 bases from J, the junction contained 10 bases not matched to a gene. Germline CDR1 SGDLS, CDR2 YYNGEE. Written as DNA, the CDR3 is TGTGCCAGCAGCGCAACGACAGGGATTATTAGCACAGATACGCAGTATTTT. Protein sequence: CASSATTGIISTDTQYF.

The chain couples TRBV5-1 to TRBJ1-5; tentatively, D is TRBD1 (5 bases). This CDR3 is built from 14 residues. Trimming cost V 4 bases and J 4 bases, with 12 bases left between them. Germline V gene sequence: CDR1 SGHRS, CDR2 YFSETQ. This chain's CDR3 is CASSPQGVNQPQHF. CDR3 nucleotides: TGCGCCAGCAGCCCTCAAGGGGTAAATCAGCCCCAGCATTTT.

This clone was picked up a small number of times. The CDR3 coding sequence is TGTGCCAGCAGCTCTAAACCGGGACAGGGGTACGAGCAGTACTTC. This sequence encodes CASSSKPGQGYEQYF. The V gene is TRBV7-9, the J gene TRBJ2-7; TRBD1 matches 10 bases. Germline CDR1 SEHNR, CDR2 FQNEAQ (reference sequence). Losses at the gene ends were 4 bases for V and 4 bases for J; bases not matched to a gene: 7. CDR3 length equals 15 residues.

A few counts support this clone. The sample holds other DNA sequences that translate to the same CDR3. The rearrangement joins TRBV10-3 to TRBJ2-3; 12 nucleotides align to TRBD2. This CDR3 region has 15 residues. The V and J ends lost 6 bases and 3 bases, in that order; junction bases with no gene match: 4. The germline gives CDR1 ENHRY, CDR2 SYGVKD. This CDR3 reads CAIRAGTSGTDTQYF. The CDR3 DNA sequence: TGTGCCATCAGGGCCGGGACTAGCGGGACAGATACGCAGTATTTT.

This clone was observed a few times. V usage is TRBV5-4 and J usage is TRBJ2-5; the D is unclear. V was trimmed by 1 base and J by 5 bases, leaving 12 bases between them. The CDR3 extends over 14 amino acids. The germline V gene encodes CDR1 SGHNT and CDR2 YYREEE (reference sequence). The CDR3 reads CASSLSDGVETQYF. Written as DNA, the CDR3 is TGTGCCAGCAGCTTGAGCGACGGTGTGGAGACCCAGTACTTC.

This clone turned up a few times. The rearrangement uses TRBV2 and TRBJ2-5, with D possibly being TRBD1 (5 bases). The CDR3 spans 15 residues. With 7 bases removed from V and 5 bases from J, the gap between germline ends came to 20 bases. Germline CDR1 and CDR2: SNHLY and FYNNEI. CDR3 sequence reads: CASNDQGSAGETQYF. CDR3 DNA sequence: TGTGCCAGCAACGACCAGGGCTCAGCCGGGGAGACCCAGTACTTC.

This clone was seen a few times. The V and J genes are TRBV30 and TRBJ2-5, with a possible D match to TRBD2 (6 bases). CDR3 length: 14 amino acids. Germline V gene sequence: CDR1 GTSNPN, CDR2 SVGIG (reference sequence). Trimming took off 0 bases at V and 4 bases at J, with 12 bases between the two ends. CDR3 protein: CAWSVGGHRETQYF. CDR3 sequence (DNA): TGTGCCTGGAGTGTAGGAGGGCACCGAGAGACCCAGTACTTC.

The V gene is TRBV29-1, the J gene TRBJ2-7; D possibly corresponds to TRBD2 (5 bases). The CDR3 spans 14 residues. The germline V and J ends were trimmed by 4 bases and 2 bases, with 15 bases remaining between them. Germline V CDR1 and CDR2: SQVTM, ANQGSEA. In DNA, the CDR3 is TGCAGCGTTGCCGACGGGCGAGGGCCCTACGAGCAGTACTTC. The encoded protein is CSVADGRGPYEQYF.